This T cell receptor beta chain was documented in a study of T cells in Graves' hyperthyroidism and ophthalmopathy. The wider study: Peripheral blood samples were taken at initial diagnosis, prior to any treatment. The study's findings and limits: Blood also held most thyroid clonotypes expanded beyond 0.001.

The investigators amplified TCR beta CDR3 regions from RNA transcripts. Researchers ran a first-round RT-PCR on the TCR CDR3 using the HTBI primer set. TCRdb recomputed calls from the multiplex PCR reads with MiXCR, one row per CDR3 protein. The data hold roughly 560,000 distinct CDR3 sequences, with roughly 15% observed a single time. The V end lost 5 bases, the J end lost 0 bases, and 7 bases lay between the germline ends. The germline V gene has CDR1 SEHNR and CDR2 FQNEAQ (reference sequence). The CDR3 is 13 residues long. Disease duration was under 3 months in the ophthalmopathy patients, who also had a Clinical Activity Score of at least 3 and a NOSPECS grade of at least 4. Fresh peripheral blood, around 9.2 ml of it, supplied the PBMCs. This clonotype occurred many times. Its antigen is as yet unknown.

The receptor comes from a woman aged 40 to 55 with Graves' ophthalmopathy. The sequenced sample consisted of blood. This chain uses TRBV7-9 with TRBJ1-2; D remains unclear. The CDR3: CASSQVSNYGYTF. CDR3 DNA: TGTGCCAGCAGCCAGGTTTCTAACTATGGCTACACCTTC.